This entry is about one TCR beta chain. The sample belongs to a study of blood T cells in healthy people across ages. The wider study: For every two T cells, template switching captured about one barcoded beta molecule.

Every sample gave at least 5.5 micrograms of total RNA when it was extracted. Germline values: CDR1 DFQATT, CDR2 SNEGSKA (reference sequence). V gave up 3 bases and J gave up 0 bases, with 3 bases separating them. The CDR3 loop spans 12 amino acids. The authors ran a second PCR of 7 to 11 cycles using a sample-barcoded 5' primer and a J-beta primer mix. TCRdb ran MiXCR on the 5' RACE reads and lists one entry per CDR3 protein. The table has some 1,000,000 distinct CDR3 sequences, less than 25% seen once; the top ten hold around 0.75%. This sample was shared with a second study, whose subject was T cells of mothers and their children.

V and J are TRBV20-1 and TRBJ1-5; D unresolved. Sequenced sample: blood. This clonotype was obtained from a girl between 2 and 10 years old in good health. CDR3 nucleotides: TGCAGTGCTAGTGATAGCAATCAGCCCCAGCATTTT. Residues: CSASDSNQPQHF.